The clone carrying this T cell receptor (beta chain) was recorded a few times. Its antigen remains unidentified. Patients had received no treatment of any kind before thyroid surgery. The CDR3 is 14 amino acids. With 4 bases removed from V and 2 bases from J, the gap between germline ends came to 12 bases. Germline V CDR1 and CDR2: SGHNT, YYREEE (reference sequence). This specimen belongs to a study of metastatic and nonmetastatic thyroid tumors. Study-wide background: Repertoires from blood and tumor or nodule tissue of malignant and benign thyroid patients were compared. Findings and limits, study-wide: Relative to benign nodules, malignant thyroid tumors were reportedly characterized by significantly elevated TCR beta diversity in blood and tumor.

Authors' data handling: A classifier of distant metastasis in papillary thyroid cancer was built from CDR3 differences (across clinicopathological groups). MiXCR reprocessed the PCR reads for TCRdb. It is TCRdb's table, rather than the study itself, that gives the V and J calls and clone size. The sample lists about 20,000 clones; more than 10% were seen once. The chain combines TRBV5-4 with TRBJ1-1, with a weak D call TRBD1 (5 bases). Material: blood. This sequence was found in a male donor with papillary thyroid cancer or a benign thyroid nodule (not recorded which). Some clones in this sample may be carry-over from other donors' samples. CDR3 nucleotides: TGTGCCAGCAGCCCCGACGGGGCAAACACTGAAGCTTTCTTT. It encodes CASSPDGANTEAFF.